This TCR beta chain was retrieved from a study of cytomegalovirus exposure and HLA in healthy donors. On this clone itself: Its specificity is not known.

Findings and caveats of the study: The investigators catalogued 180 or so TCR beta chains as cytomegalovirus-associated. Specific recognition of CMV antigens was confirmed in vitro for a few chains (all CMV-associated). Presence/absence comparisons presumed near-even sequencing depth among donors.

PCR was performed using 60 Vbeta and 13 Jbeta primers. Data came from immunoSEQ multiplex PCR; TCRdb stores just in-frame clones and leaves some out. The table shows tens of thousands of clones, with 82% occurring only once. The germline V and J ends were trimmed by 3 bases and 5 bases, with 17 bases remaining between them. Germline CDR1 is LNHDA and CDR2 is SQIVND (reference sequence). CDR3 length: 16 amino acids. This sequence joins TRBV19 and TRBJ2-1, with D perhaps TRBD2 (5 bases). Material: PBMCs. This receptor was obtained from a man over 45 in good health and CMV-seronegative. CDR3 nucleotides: TGTGCCAGTAGTATGGGGTTAGGACTTACGAACAATGAGCAGTTCTTC. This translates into CASSMGLGLTNNEQFF. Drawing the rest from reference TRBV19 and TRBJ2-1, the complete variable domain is DGGITQSPKYLFRKEGQNVTLSCEQNLNHDAMYWYRQDPGQGLRLIYYSQIVNDFQKGDIAEGYSVSREKKESFPLTVTSAQKNPTAFYLCASSMGLGLTNNEQFFGPGTRLTVL.